The 32 T cell receptor beta chains presented below share a single source sample, sequenced in a study of T cell clonality in common variable immunodeficiency. The protocol was immunoSEQ multiplex PCR, while the TCRdb copy is restricted to in-frame clones and leaves out a portion. The sample contains tens of thousands of clones, none of them singletons. The sample comprised peripheral blood mononuclear cells. The receptors derive from a person aged 18 to 75 in good health.

This clone was recorded many times. The CDR3 end falls 3 residues outside the read, so it is completed with the germline J gene. The chain employs TRBV7-2 and TRBJ2-7; 9 bases line up with TRBD2. The CDR3 runs 14 residues. V lost 5 bases, J lost 3 bases, and 5 bases stayed unmatched. Per germline, CDR1 SGHTA and CDR2 FQGNSA. The DNA read from the CDR3 is TGTGCCAGCAGCCGGACTAGCGCCAGCTACGAG. Encoded protein: CASSRTSASYE. The complete CDR3 reads CASSRTSASYEQYF.

This clone was observed many times. The read ends 3 residues before the CDR3 terminus; that terminus is restored from the germline J gene. The sample contains more than one DNA sequence encoding this CDR3. The chain carries TRBV19 and TRBJ2-5; 7 positions match TRBD1. The V and J ends lost 5 bases and 7 bases, in that order; junction bases with no gene match: 10. The CDR3 has 14 residues. From germline, CDR1 is LNHDA and CDR2 SQIVND (reference sequence). CDR3 residues: CASSPSRQGRTQYF. CDR3 DNA (partial): TGTGCCAGTAGTCCCTCCAGACAGGGTCGGACC.

This clone was counted many times. The read terminates 3 residues before the CDR3 end, so the remaining end is supplied by the germline J gene. The chain couples TRBV19 to TRBJ1-3, with TRBD1 as a possible D gene (5 bases). Trimming shortened V by 3 bases and J by 0 bases, and 15 bases separated the two germline ends. The V gene's germline CDR1 is LNHDA and CDR2 SQIVND (reference sequence). The CDR3 runs 17 residues. This chain's CDR3 is CASSIGQGAFSGNTIYF. Partial CDR3 DNA: TGTGCCAGTAGTATCGGTCAAGGGGCCTTCTCTGGAAACACC.

This clone appeared a few times. With the read ending 3 residues before the CDR3 end, the germline J gene is used to fill in that end. The chain couples TRBV7-2 to TRBJ1-5; no firm D call. Germline V gene data show CDR1 as SGHTA and CDR2 as FQGNSA. The CDR3 is 13 amino acids. Trimming left V 4 bases short and J 4 bases short, with 8 bases between. CDR3 sequence: CASSSLYNQPQHF. The part of the CDR3 DNA that was read is TGTGCCAGCAGCTCCCTTTATAATCAGCCC.

This clone was detected many times. The CDR3 is cut off 3 residues early in the read; its end comes from the germline J gene. The sample carries other DNA sequences with the same CDR3. The chain couples TRBV30 to TRBJ1-3, with D unclear. The CDR3 is 16 amino acids. Germline V gene lookup returns CDR1 GTSNPN and CDR2 SVGIG (reference sequence). Trimming took 0 bases from V and 0 from J, leaving 12 bases between them. The CDR3 loop reads CAWSVSSEGSGNTIYF. The part of the CDR3 DNA that was read is TGTGCCTGGAGTGTTTCTTCGGAGGGCTCTGGAAACACC.

This clone was seen ten or more times. The CDR3 end falls 3 residues outside the read, so it is completed with the germline J gene. The V call is TRBV18, the J call TRBJ2-3; TRBD2 matches 7 bases. The CDR3 covers 15 residues. With 3 bases clipped from V and 5 bases from J, the junction kept 8 bases outside the gene matches. Germline V gives CDR1 KGHSH, CDR2 LQKENI. The covered CDR3 bases are TGTGCCAGCTCACCTGGGCAGCGGGATGGAGATACG. Its protein product is CASSPGQRDGDT. The whole CDR3 region reads CASSPGQRDGDTQYF.

Ten or more counts support this clone. Read sequence stops 3 residues before the CDR3 end, and the germline J gene provides the missing end. The V and J genes are TRBV18 and TRBJ2-1, with TRBD1 matching over 8 bases. With V trimmed by 6 bases and J by 0 bases, 10 bases remained unmatched. From germline, CDR1 is KGHSH and CDR2 LQKENI. The CDR3 is 17 amino acids. CDR3 sequence reads: CASSDDGDRSSYNEQFF. The DNA read from the CDR3 is TGTGCCAGCTCTGACGACGGGGACAGGAGCTCCTACAATGAG.

CDR3 bases read: TGTGCCACCCAATTTGGAGGGTCAAATGGC. As protein: CATQFGGSNG. The complete CDR3 sequence is CATQFGGSNGYTF. The chain uses TRBV19 and TRBJ1-2, with D unresolved. The CDR3 goes on 3 residues after the read ends, and that part is filled in from the germline J gene. The CDR3 has 13 amino acids. Germline V gene data show CDR1 as LNHDA and CDR2 as SQIVND (reference sequence). V was clipped by 10 bases and J by 6 bases, with 18 bases between them. Variable domain in full (rest from reference TRBV19 and TRBJ1-2): DGGITQSPKYLFRKEGQNVTLSCEQNLNHDAMYWYRQDPGQGLRLIYYSQIVNDFQKGDIAEGYSVSREKKESFPLTVTSAQKNPTAFYLCATQFGGSNGYTFGSGTRLTVV.

Ten or more counts support this clone. The read terminates 3 residues ahead of where the CDR3 ends, so the germline J gene completes it. The rearrangement joins TRBV5-1 to TRBJ1-1, with D maybe TRBD1 (6 bases). V was pared by 0 bases and J by 4 bases, with 13 bases between. The germline V gene encodes CDR1 SGHRS and CDR2 YFSETQ. This CDR3 comprises 15 residues. The sequenced CDR3 bases are TGCGCCAGCAGCTTGGAACCACAGGGCCCCACTGAA. It specifies CASSLEPQGPTE. The CDR3 in full is CASSLEPQGPTEAFF.

This clone has ten or more counts. The CDR3 is cut off 3 residues early in the read; its end comes from the germline J gene. This chain joins TRBV7-3 and TRBJ2-7, with 7 bases matching TRBD1. Per germline, CDR1 SGHTA and CDR2 FQGTGA. The CDR3 runs 15 residues. The V and J ends lost 5 bases and 5 bases, in that order; junction bases with no gene match: 12. Incomplete CDR3 DNA: TGTGCCAGCAGCCCCGGGACAGCTTATTACCACGAG. Protein product: CASSPGTAYYHE. The full-length CDR3 reads as CASSPGTAYYHEQYF.

This clone has a count of ten or more. The read terminates 3 residues before the CDR3 end, so the remaining end is supplied by the germline J gene. V is TRBV5-1 and J is TRBJ2-2; the D is unclear. This CDR3 is 13 amino acids long. V was cut by 4 bases and J by 0 bases, with 4 bases left in between. Per the germline V gene, CDR1 is SGHRS and CDR2 is YFSETQ. CDR3 protein: CASSASNTGELFF. The CDR3 bases that were read are TGCGCCAGCAGCGCGTCGAACACCGGGGAG.

This clone was seen many times. The sequence runs out 3 residues before the end of the CDR3; the remainder is reconstructed from the germline J gene. This rearrangement joins TRBV18 to TRBJ1-6; possibly TRBD1 for D (5 bases). In germline, CDR1 is KGHSH, CDR2 LQKENI. V was shortened by 3 bases and J by 9 bases, with 15 bases between the two germline ends. The CDR3 covers 15 residues. CDR3 DNA, as far as it was read: TGTGCCAGCTCACCGGGGACTAATTTGGCTTCACCC. It yields the protein CASSPGTNLASP. The complete CDR3 sequence is CASSPGTNLASPLHF.

The table lists this clone with many counts. The sequence runs out 3 residues before the end of the CDR3; the remainder is reconstructed from the germline J gene. V gene TRBV13 combines with J gene TRBJ2-1, with D possibly matching TRBD2 (6 bases). Trimming shortened V by 1 base and J by 3 bases, and 10 bases separated the two germline ends. The CDR3 sequence is 15 residues long. The germline V gene has CDR1 PRHDT and CDR2 FYEKMQ (reference sequence). This CDR3 reads CASSLVYSGYNEQFF. CDR3 DNA (partial): TGTGCCAGCAGCTTAGTTTATAGCGGCTACAATGAG. The complete variable domain, with remaining parts taken from reference TRBV13 and TRBJ2-1, reads AAGVIQSPRHLIKEKRETATLKCYPIPRHDTVYWYQQGPGQDPQFLISFYEKMQSDKGSIPDRFSAQQFSDYHSELNMSSLELGDSALYFCASSLVYSGYNEQFFGPGTRLTVL.

This clone was seen a few times. This could be a read error, since a much larger clone is one nucleotide away. Read sequence stops 3 residues before the CDR3 end, and the germline J gene provides the missing end. The chain uses TRBV7-9 and TRBJ2-3; perhaps TRBD1 as D (6 bases). This CDR3 is 13 amino acids long. The germline V gene encodes CDR1 SEHNR and CDR2 FQNEAQ (reference sequence). The covered CDR3 bases are TGTGCCAGCAGCTTATCAGGGGATCAGCCG. Translating gives CASSLSGDQP. The full CDR3 reads CASSLSGDQPQYF.

On this clone itself: Coverage ceases 3 residues before the CDR3 finishes, and the germline J gene fills in the end. This sequence joins TRBV27 and TRBJ2-7; possibly TRBD2 for D (5 bases). The CDR3 extends over 13 amino acids. CDR1 is MNHEY, CDR2 SMNVEV, per germline (reference sequence). With 3 bases removed from V and 3 bases from J, the gap between germline ends came to 9 bases. CDR3 sequence reads: CASSFSEDYEQYF. Partial CDR3 DNA: TGTGCCAGCAGTTTTAGCGAAGACTACGAG.

In the case of this clone: The CDR3 end is not reached by the read, which stops 3 residues before it; the germline J gene fills it in. The chain uses TRBV19 and TRBJ1-2; D gene uncertain. The CDR3 extends over 16 amino acids. Germline V gene sequence: CDR1 LNHDA, CDR2 SQIVND (reference sequence). The CDR3 DNA, read in part, is TGTGCCAGTAGCCGAGGGCTAGCGGATTTTCGCAATGAC. Amino acid sequence: CASSRGLADFRND. The whole CDR3 protein reads CASSRGLADFRNDYTF. The variable domain in full, with the rest retrieved from reference TRBV19 and TRBJ1-2, is DGGITQSPKYLFRKEGQNVTLSCEQNLNHDAMYWYRQDPGQGLRLIYYSQIVNDFQKGDIAEGYSVSREKKESFPLTVTSAQKNPTAFYLCASSRGLADFRNDYTFGSGTRLTVV.

Only a few counts were recorded for this clone. The sequence runs out 3 residues before the end of the CDR3; the remainder is reconstructed from the germline J gene. The chain couples TRBV2 to TRBJ2-3; D gene unclear. Germline V gene lookup returns CDR1 SNHLY and CDR2 FYNNEI. The CDR3 runs 15 residues. CDR3 bases read: TGTGCCAGCAGTGTGGGCAGTCTCCTCAAAGAGACG. It codes for CASSVGSLLKET. The whole CDR3 is CASSVGSLLKETQYF.

This clone was recorded at least ten times. The CDR3 end falls 3 residues outside the read, so it is completed with the germline J gene. The V call is TRBV7-9, the J call TRBJ2-1; 12 bases map to TRBD2. CDR1 is SEHNR, CDR2 FQNEAQ, per germline (reference sequence). This CDR3 contains 15 residues. J lost 8 bases, V lost 3 bases, and 5 bases had no gene match. This CDR3 is CASSLTGTSGYEQFF. The sequenced part of the CDR3 DNA is TGTGCCAGCAGCTTGACGGGGACTAGCGGGTATGAG.

The table lists this clone with many counts. The CDR3 is cut off 3 residues early in the read; its end comes from the germline J gene. This chain joins TRBV12-3 or TRBV12-4 and TRBJ2-7; D may match TRBD1 or TRBD2 (5 bases each). Trimming cost V 5 bases and J 5 bases, with 13 bases left between them. The CDR3 has 13 amino acids. The CDR3 sequence is CASSGFQGDEQYF. The sequenced CDR3 bases are TGTGCCAGCAGTGGCTTCCAGGGAGACGAG.

The table lists this clone with many counts. The CDR3 DNA, read in part, is TGTGCCACCAGCAAGGCGCCAGGGACCTACGAG. Its translation: CATSKAPGTYE. The entire CDR3 sequence reads CATSKAPGTYEQYF. V is TRBV15 and J is TRBJ2-7, with a tentative D call TRBD1 (5 bases). The observed sequence ends 3 residues before the CDR3 terminus, with the missing tail filled in from the germline J gene. Trimming stripped 4 bases from V and 2 bases from J, with 12 bases between. The germline CDR1 and CDR2 sequences are LNHNV and YYDKDF (reference sequence). The CDR3 runs to 14 residues.

Of note for this clone: The CDR3 is cut off 3 residues early in the read; its end comes from the germline J gene. This rearrangement joins TRBV7-9 to TRBJ1-1, with a possible D match to TRBD1 (6 bases). V gave up 4 bases and J gave up 2 bases, with 8 bases separating them. Germline values: CDR1 SEHNR, CDR2 FQNEAQ (reference sequence). The CDR3 consists of 13 residues. The sequenced CDR3 bases are TGTGCCAGCAGCTGGGGGGGCAACACTGAA. Translation: CASSWGGNTE. The whole CDR3 region reads CASSWGGNTEAFF. Based on the CDR3 plus reference TRBV7-9 and TRBJ1-1, the full variable domain is DTGVSQNPRHKITKRGQNVTFRCDPISEHNRLYWYRQTLGQGPEFLTYFQNEAQLEKSRLLSDRFSAERPKGSFSTLEIQRTEQGDSAMYLCASSWGGNTEAFFGQGTRLTVV.

This clone was detected many times. The read gets to within 3 residues of the CDR3 end, and the germline J gene fills in the rest. The rearrangement uses TRBV2 and TRBJ1-2; D is undetermined. Germline V gene data show CDR1 as SNHLY and CDR2 as FYNNEI. Trimming stripped 3 bases from V and 4 bases from J, with 9 bases between. This CDR3 has 13 amino acids. The DNA read from the CDR3 is TGTGCCAGCAGTGACGAGAGCCTCTATGGC. This sequence encodes CASSDESLYG. The full-length CDR3 reads as CASSDESLYGYTF.

At least ten counts were recorded for this clone. Read sequence stops 3 residues before the CDR3 end, and the germline J gene provides the missing end. The V gene is TRBV18, the J gene TRBJ2-1; 7 bases line up with TRBD1. The junction had 9 bases not matched to a gene; V was cut back by 2 bases and J by 8 bases. The CDR3 totals 15 residues. Germline lookup yields CDR1 KGHSH and CDR2 LQKENI. CDR3 loop: CASSPVGTDVDEQFF. The part of the CDR3 DNA that was read is TGTGCCAGCTCACCAGTAGGGACAGATGTGGATGAG.

Many counts were recorded for this clone. The CDR3 extends 3 residues past the end of the read, so its final part is completed from the germline J gene. This sequence joins TRBV5-4 and TRBJ1-6; TRBD1 is a possible D gene (6 bases). The V gene's germline CDR1 is SGHNT and CDR2 YYREEE (reference sequence). Trimming took 0 bases from V and 11 from J, leaving 12 bases between them. The length of the CDR3 is 14 residues. The CDR3 DNA, read in part, is TGTGCCAGCAGCTTGGCCGCACAGGGCCCACCC. Encoded protein: CASSLAAQGPP. The complete CDR3 sequence is CASSLAAQGPPLHF.

This clone was seen ten or more times. The read ends 3 residues early relative to the CDR3; the germline J gene fills the gap. The chain employs TRBV6-1 and TRBJ2-2, with 12 positions matching TRBD2. J lost 3 bases, V lost 2 bases, and 4 bases had no gene match. This CDR3 region has 17 residues. The V gene's germline CDR1 is MNHNS and CDR2 SASEGT. The CDR3 protein is CASSELAGGSHTGELFF. The CDR3 DNA, read in part, is TGTGCCAGCAGTGAACTAGCGGGAGGGTCCCACACCGGGGAG.

The sample holds many counts of this clone. The read finishes 3 residues shy of the CDR3 end, and the germline J gene is used to complete it. This chain links TRBV30 with TRBJ1-3, with D unclear. Germline CDR1 reads GTSNPN; CDR2 reads SVGIG (reference sequence). CDR3 size: 13 residues. Trimming removed 2 bases at V and 1 base at J, with 6 bases between. CDR3 sequence: CAWSLRSGNTIYF. The covered CDR3 bases are TGTGCCTGGAGTTTACGGTCTGGAAACACC.

This clone was detected ten times or more. The read gets to within 3 residues of the CDR3 end, and the germline J gene fills in the rest. The genes are TRBV6-1 and TRBJ1-2; the match to TRBD1 covers 8 bases. CDR3 length equals 15 residues. J was trimmed by 7 bases and V by 3 bases; bases with no gene match: 10. Germline CDR1 MNHNS, CDR2 SASEGT. CDR3 DNA (partial): TGTGCCAGCAGTGATCGGGCCAGGGGGCATTCTGGC. This translates into CASSDRARGHSG. The full CDR3 reads CASSDRARGHSGYTF.

This clone came up many times. Read sequence stops 3 residues before the CDR3 end, and the germline J gene provides the missing end. This chain connects TRBV5-1 to TRBJ1-3, with 7 bases identical to TRBD1. The CDR3 consists of 16 residues. From germline, CDR1 is SGHRS and CDR2 YFSETQ. V gave up 3 bases and J gave up 0 bases; unmatched junction bases: 6. The DNA read from the CDR3 is TGCGCCAGCAGCTGGGACAGTGTGAGCTCTGGAAACACC. Translation gives CASSWDSVSSGNT. The full CDR3 reads CASSWDSVSSGNTIYF.

This clone has a count of ten or more. The CDR3 end is not reached by the read, which stops 3 residues before it; the germline J gene fills it in. The chain employs TRBV19 and TRBJ2-2; the match to TRBD2 covers 11 bases. This CDR3 contains 14 residues. Germline values: CDR1 LNHDA, CDR2 SQIVND (reference sequence). Trimming cost V 10 bases and J 6 bases; bases outside gene matches: 7. The covered CDR3 bases are TGTGCCACCTCCAAACTAGCGGGAGCCGGGGAG. It is translated as CATSKLAGAGE. The whole CDR3 sequence is CATSKLAGAGELFF. Combining the CDR3 with reference TRBV19 and TRBJ2-2 gives the whole variable domain DGGITQSPKYLFRKEGQNVTLSCEQNLNHDAMYWYRQDPGQGLRLIYYSQIVNDFQKGDIAEGYSVSREKKESFPLTVTSAQKNPTAFYLCATSKLAGAGELFFGEGSRLTVL.

There are a few counts of this clone. Read data end 3 residues before the CDR3 end; the end is taken from the germline J gene. The genes are TRBV2 and TRBJ2-2; D perhaps matches TRBD1 (5 bases). Germline V gives CDR1 SNHLY, CDR2 FYNNEI. The CDR3 loop spans 13 amino acids. The CDR3 bases that were read are TGTGCCAGCAGTGAAGCGTCAGGGCGAAAG. Translating gives CASSEASGRK. The entire CDR3 sequence reads CASSEASGRKLFF.

Ten or more counts support this clone. The read finishes 3 residues shy of the CDR3 end, and the germline J gene is used to complete it. V and J are TRBV6-1 and TRBJ2-5; possible D gene TRBD1, 6 bases. Trimming stripped 4 bases from V and 5 bases from J, with 11 bases between. This CDR3 is 13 amino acids long. Looked up from germline, CDR1 is MNHNS and CDR2 is SASEGT. CDR3 bases read: TGTGCCAGCAGTGTAACAGGGCGTGAGACC. The encoded protein is CASSVTGRET. The whole CDR3 is CASSVTGRETQYF.

This clone was detected ten times or more. The CDR3 end falls 3 residues outside the read, so it is completed with the germline J gene. The chain links TRBV20-1 to TRBJ2-3; tentatively, D is TRBD2 (5 bases). Germline loops: CDR1 DFQATT, CDR2 SNEGSKA (reference sequence). The CDR3 has 15 residues. The ends were cut back, 0 bases at V and 7 bases at J, with 17 bases in the middle. The sequenced CDR3 bases are TGCAGTGCTAGAGATATTAGCGAATATTTCTATACG. It is translated as CSARDISEYFYT. The entire CDR3 is CSARDISEYFYTQYF.